Following are 3 T cell receptor beta chains from one sample sequenced in a study of control samples from healthy donors and cancer patients. The assay was immunoSEQ multiplex PCR, and TCRdb's table has in-frame clones only and misses some. The sample consists of some 80,000 clones, roughly 89% of them appearing once. Sequenced: blood. The receptors originated from a man in his fifties in good health.

This rearrangement joins TRBV30 to TRBJ1-4; D remains unclear. V was clipped by 0 bases and J by 5 bases, with 7 bases between them. The CDR3 has 13 residues. The germline V gene has CDR1 GTSNPN and CDR2 SVGIG (reference sequence). The CDR3: CAWSVQRNEKLFF. DNA for the CDR3: TGTGCCTGGAGTGTACAGAGGAATGAAAAACTGTTTTTT.

The CDR3 here is CASSGSGGWKETQYF. Here the CDR3 DNA reads TGTGCCAGCTCTGGTAGCGGGGGCTGGAAAGAGACCCAGTACTTC. V and J are TRBV28 and TRBJ2-5; 9 bases map to TRBD2. The V gene's germline CDR1 is MDHEN and CDR2 SYDVKM. V shed 8 bases and J 3 bases; nucleotides not matched to a gene: 10. There are 15 residues in the CDR3.

About this clone itself: Other DNA sequences in this sample translate to the same CDR3. The chain combines TRBV11-2 with TRBJ1-2, with 9 bases identical to TRBD1. This CDR3 has 14 residues. V trimming: 1 base; J trimming: 5 bases; junction bases outside the gene matches: 2. Germline CDR1 SGHAT, CDR2 FQNNGV. CDR3 residues: CASSLVDRGYGYTF. DNA for the CDR3: TGTGCCAGCAGCTTAGTTGACAGGGGGTATGGCTACACCTTC.